The rows below give T cell receptor beta chains drawn from one sample of a study of T cells and Merkel cell carcinoma outcomes. The assay was immunoSEQ multiplex PCR, and TCRdb's table has in-frame clones only and misses some. The sample yields over 7,500 clones, under 90% seen once. Sequencing input: tumor tissue from Merkel cell carcinoma. These receptors were obtained from a human donor with Merkel cell carcinoma. CDR3s include the opening cysteine and the closing phenylalanine or tryptophan. Each record gives: D gene, V gene, J gene, clone size, CDR3 protein, CDR3 DNA. D genes are given only for firm matches. Expanded clones are given a class, and other clones once, few, many or no size at all.

D gene: TRBD1
V gene: TRBV5-1
J gene: TRBJ1-3
clone size: NA
CDR3 protein: CASSFSAGQGKSAIYF
CDR3 DNA: TGCGCCAGCAGCTTTTCGGCGGGACAGGGGAAGAGCGCCATATATTTT

D gene: NA
V gene: TRBV2
J gene: TRBJ2-7
clone size: NA
CDR3 protein: CASRSIGGGRPSEQYF
CDR3 DNA: TGTGCCAGCAGGTCCATCGGAGGGGGCCGTCCCTCCGAGCAGTACTTC

D gene: NA
V gene: TRBV19
J gene: TRBJ2-5
clone size: NA
CDR3 protein: CASSPRSGRGETQYF
CDR3 DNA: TGTGCCAGTAGTCCCCGCAGCGGGCGAGGTGAGACCCAGTACTTC

D gene: NA
V gene: TRBV28
J gene: TRBJ2-1
clone size: NA
CDR3 protein: CASSFSGVGDNEQFF
CDR3 DNA: TGTGCCAGCAGTTTCTCAGGGGTGGGGGACAATGAGCAGTTCTTC

D gene: TRBD1
V gene: TRBV11-3
J gene: TRBJ2-5
clone size: NA
CDR3 protein: CASSSGQGPQETQYF
CDR3 DNA: TGTGCCAGCAGCAGCGGACAGGGACCACAAGAGACCCAGTACTTC

D gene: NA
V gene: TRBV11-2
J gene: TRBJ1-6
clone size: NA
CDR3 protein: CASSLAQGGYSPLHF
CDR3 DNA: TGTGCCAGCAGCTTAGCGCAGGGTGGTTATTCACCCCTCCACTTT

D gene: NA
V gene: TRBV5-1
J gene: TRBJ1-2
clone size: NA
CDR3 protein: CASRGDTGGRGYTF
CDR3 DNA: TGCGCCAGCCGAGGGGACACCGGGGGTCGGGGCTACACCTTC

D gene: NA
V gene: TRBV6-1
J gene: TRBJ2-5
clone size: NA
CDR3 protein: CASSEALTPETQYF
CDR3 DNA: TGTGCCAGCAGTGAAGCTCTGACCCCAGAGACCCAGTACTTC

D gene: NA
V gene: TRBV6-5
J gene: TRBJ1-2
clone size: NA
CDR3 protein: CASSLRTDLNYGYTF
CDR3 DNA: TGTGCCAGCAGCCTCCGGACAGACCTTAACTATGGCTACACCTTC

D gene: NA
V gene: TRBV5-1
J gene: TRBJ2-5
clone size: once
CDR3 protein: CASSLTQETQYF
CDR3 DNA: TGCGCCAGCAGCTTGACCCAAGAGACCCAGTACTTC

D gene: TRBD2
V gene: TRBV7-9
J gene: TRBJ2-3
clone size: NA
CDR3 protein: CASSLAGGYNTQYF
CDR3 DNA: TGTGCTAGCAGCTTAGCGGGGGGGTACAATACGCAGTATTTT

D gene: NA
V gene: TRBV18
J gene: TRBJ1-5
clone size: NA
CDR3 protein: CASSRDNNQPQHF
CDR3 DNA: TGTGCCAGCTCACGGGACAACAATCAGCCCCAGCATTTT

D gene: TRBD2
V gene: TRBV7-9
J gene: TRBJ2-7
clone size: NA
CDR3 protein: CASSLASGITSYEQYF
CDR3 DNA: TGTGCCAGCAGCTTAGCTAGCGGGATAACCTCCTACGAGCAGTACTTC

D gene: TRBD1
V gene: TRBV5-1
J gene: TRBJ1-1
clone size: once
CDR3 protein: CASSLAQGATEAFF
CDR3 DNA: TGCGCCAGCAGCTTGGCCCAGGGGGCCACTGAAGCTTTCTTT

D gene: TRBD2
V gene: TRBV7-2
J gene: TRBJ2-7
clone size: NA
CDR3 protein: CASSLDSGGYEQYF
CDR3 DNA: TGTGCCAGCAGCTTAGATAGCGGGGGCTACGAGCAGTACTTC

D gene: NA
V gene: TRBV6-1
J gene: TRBJ2-7
clone size: once
CDR3 protein: CASSEYNEQYF
CDR3 DNA: TGTGCCAGCAGTGAATACAACGAGCAGTACTTC

D gene: NA
V gene: TRBV5-1
J gene: TRBJ1-1
clone size: NA
CDR3 protein: CASSLEGRMNTEAFF
CDR3 DNA: TGCGCCAGCAGCTTGGAGGGAAGGATGAACACTGAAGCTTTCTTT

D gene: NA
V gene: TRBV18
J gene: TRBJ2-3
clone size: NA
CDR3 protein: CASSPKSTDTQYF
CDR3 DNA: TGTGCCAGCTCACCTAAGAGCACAGATACGCAGTATTTT

D gene: NA
V gene: TRBV18
J gene: TRBJ1-1
clone size: NA
CDR3 protein: CASSTAKNTEAFF
CDR3 DNA: TGTGCCAGCTCAACTGCTAAGAACACTGAAGCTTTCTTT

D gene: TRBD1
V gene: TRBV28
J gene: TRBJ1-1
clone size: few
CDR3 protein: CASLRDRVGGTEAFF
CDR3 DNA: TGTGCCAGCCTCCGGGACAGGGTGGGTGGGACTGAAGCTTTCTTT

D gene: NA
V gene: TRBV4-3
J gene: TRBJ2-1
clone size: NA
CDR3 protein: CASSQDSRKHNEQFF
CDR3 DNA: TGCGCCAGCAGCCAAGATTCGAGGAAACACAATGAGCAGTTCTTC

D gene: NA
V gene: TRBV29-1
J gene: TRBJ2-5
clone size: NA
CDR3 protein: CSVGWGAAQETQYF
CDR3 DNA: TGCAGCGTTGGGTGGGGGGCGGCCCAAGAGACCCAGTACTTC

D gene: NA
V gene: TRBV27
J gene: TRBJ2-1
clone size: NA
CDR3 protein: CASSFQGGNYNEQFF
CDR3 DNA: TGTGCCAGCAGCTTCCAGGGGGGGAACTACAATGAGCAGTTCTTC

D gene: NA
V gene: TRBV18
J gene: TRBJ2-2
clone size: NA
CDR3 protein: CASSPGTGELFF
CDR3 DNA: TGTGCCAGCTCACCGGGGACCGGGGAGCTGTTTTTT

D gene: TRBD1
V gene: TRBV7-9
J gene: TRBJ2-4
clone size: NA
CDR3 protein: CASSLQDRADIQYF
CDR3 DNA: TGTGCCAGCAGCTTACAAGACAGGGCGGACATTCAGTACTTC

D gene: NA
V gene: TRBV28
J gene: TRBJ1-2
clone size: once
CDR3 protein: CASRGGYGYTF
CDR3 DNA: TGTGCCAGCAGAGGTGGGTATGGCTACACCTTC

D gene: NA
V gene: TRBV6-6
J gene: TRBJ2-1
clone size: NA
CDR3 protein: CASRTLKIYEQFF
CDR3 DNA: TGTGCCAGCAGAACTCTAAAGATATATGAGCAGTTCTTC

D gene: TRBD1
V gene: TRBV29-1
J gene: TRBJ2-5
clone size: NA
CDR3 protein: CSLGQGSETQYF
CDR3 DNA: TGCAGCTTGGGACAGGGATCAGAGACCCAGTACTTC

D gene: NA
V gene: TRBV28
J gene: TRBJ1-5
clone size: NA
CDR3 protein: CASSLLQWNQPQHF
CDR3 DNA: TGTGCCAGCAGTTTACTGCAGTGGAATCAGCCCCAGCATTTT

D gene: NA
V gene: TRBV7-6
J gene: TRBJ1-6
clone size: once
CDR3 protein: CASSQLNSPLHF
CDR3 DNA: TGTGCCAGCAGCCAACTCAATTCACCCCTCCACTTT

D gene: TRBD2
V gene: TRBV29-1
J gene: TRBJ2-3
clone size: NA
CDR3 protein: CSVGGLAGYTDTQYF
CDR3 DNA: TGCAGCGTTGGGGGACTAGCGGGGTACACAGATACGCAGTATTTT

D gene: TRBD1
V gene: TRBV7-9
J gene: TRBJ2-6
clone size: NA
CDR3 protein: CASSLGTGGIGANVLTF
CDR3 DNA: TGTGCCAGCAGCTTAGGGACAGGGGGAATTGGGGCCAACGTCCTGACTTTC

D gene: TRBD2
V gene: TRBV5-1
J gene: TRBJ2-3
clone size: once
CDR3 protein: CASSVTGLAGGSTDTQYF
CDR3 DNA: TGCGCCAGCAGCGTTACCGGACTAGCGGGGGGGAGCACAGATACGCAGTATTTT

D gene: NA
V gene: TRBV5-6
J gene: TRBJ1-4
clone size: NA
CDR3 protein: CASSLEPSNEKLFF
CDR3 DNA: TGTGCCAGCAGCTTGGAACCATCTAATGAAAAACTGTTTTTT

D gene: NA
V gene: TRBV5-4
J gene: TRBJ2-1
clone size: few
CDR3 protein: CASSTGWRDAGNEQFF
CDR3 DNA: TGTGCCAGCAGCACCGGGTGGCGGGACGCGGGCAATGAGCAGTTCTTC

D gene: TRBD1
V gene: TRBV9
J gene: TRBJ1-6
clone size: few
CDR3 protein: CASSVAGGNSPLHF
CDR3 DNA: TGTGCCAGCAGCGTAGCAGGGGGCAATTCACCCCTCCACTTT

D gene: TRBD2
V gene: TRBV5-1
J gene: TRBJ2-3
clone size: NA
CDR3 protein: CASSLDPAGADTQYF
CDR3 DNA: TGCGCCAGCAGCTTGGACCCAGCGGGGGCAGATACGCAGTATTTT

D gene: TRBD1
V gene: TRBV27
J gene: TRBJ1-1
clone size: NA
CDR3 protein: CASSLSGTGGSEAFF
CDR3 DNA: TGTGCCAGCAGTTTATCCGGGACAGGGGGCTCTGAAGCTTTCTTT

D gene: NA
V gene: TRBV7-7
J gene: TRBJ2-7
clone size: NA
CDR3 protein: CARNYEQYF
CDR3 DNA: TGTGCTAGAAACTACGAGCAGTACTTC

D gene: NA
V gene: TRBV6-6
J gene: TRBJ2-7
clone size: NA
CDR3 protein: CASSSLDTYLF
CDR3 DNA: TGTGCCAGCAGTTCTCTAGACACTTACCTCTTC

D gene: TRBD1
V gene: TRBV10-2
J gene: TRBJ2-6
clone size: NA
CDR3 protein: CASSESRTGGASGANVLTF
CDR3 DNA: TGCGCCAGCAGTGAGTCGAGAACAGGGGGCGCGTCTGGGGCCAACGTCCTGACTTTC

D gene: TRBD1
V gene: TRBV5-4
J gene: TRBJ2-7
clone size: NA
CDR3 protein: CASSTSGTEFEQYF
CDR3 DNA: TGTGCCAGCAGCACCTCCGGGACAGAGTTCGAGCAGTACTTC

D gene: TRBD2
V gene: TRBV7-2
J gene: TRBJ2-5
clone size: NA
CDR3 protein: CASGTQKTSGGQETQYF
CDR3 DNA: TGTGCCAGCGGCACGCAAAAGACTAGCGGGGGGCAAGAGACCCAGTACTTC

D gene: NA
V gene: TRBV5-1
J gene: TRBJ2-6
clone size: NA
CDR3 protein: CASSLDIPGANVLTF
CDR3 DNA: TGCGCCAGCAGCTTGGACATACCTGGGGCCAACGTCCTGACTTTC

D gene: TRBD1
V gene: TRBV7-8
J gene: TRBJ1-6
clone size: NA
CDR3 protein: CASSLYGSTGGSYNSPLHF
CDR3 DNA: TGTGCCAGCAGCTTATACGGGTCGACAGGGGGTTCCTATAATTCACCCCTCCACTTT

D gene: NA
V gene: TRBV10-3
J gene: TRBJ1-5
clone size: NA
CDR3 protein: CAIVRSGLWYSNQPQHF
CDR3 DNA: TGTGCCATCGTCCGGTCGGGGTTGTGGTATAGCAATCAGCCCCAGCATTTT

D gene: TRBD1
V gene: TRBV5-1
J gene: TRBJ1-2
clone size: NA
CDR3 protein: CASSFGGQGSGGYTF
CDR3 DNA: TGCGCTAGCAGCTTCGGGGGACAGGGGTCTGGCGGCTACACCTTC

D gene: NA
V gene: TRBV5-1
J gene: TRBJ1-1
clone size: NA
CDR3 protein: CASSLSGATEAFF
CDR3 DNA: TGCGCCAGCAGCTTGTCAGGAGCCACTGAAGCTTTCTTT

D gene: NA
V gene: TRBV19
J gene: TRBJ1-5
clone size: NA
CDR3 protein: CASSILDKSNQPQHF
CDR3 DNA: TGTGCCAGTAGTATCCTAGACAAGAGCAATCAGCCCCAGCATTTT

D gene: NA
V gene: TRBV5-4
J gene: TRBJ2-4
clone size: NA
CDR3 protein: CASSLGGFRVVNIQYF
CDR3 DNA: TGTGCCAGCAGCTTGGGGGGTTTTCGGGTAGTAAACATTCAGTACTTC

D gene: TRBD1
V gene: TRBV5-1
J gene: TRBJ2-7
clone size: NA
CDR3 protein: CASSSTQGAGEQYF
CDR3 DNA: TGCGCCAGCAGCTCTACACAGGGGGCGGGGGAGCAGTACTTC

D gene: TRBD1
V gene: TRBV5-8
J gene: TRBJ1-4
clone size: NA
CDR3 protein: CASSFGSGTGGKKLFF
CDR3 DNA: TGTGCCAGCAGCTTTGGCTCCGGGACAGGGGGCAAAAAACTGTTTTTT